Listed here are 12 T cell receptor beta chains from one sample, sequenced in a study of identical twins. MiXCR, run by TCRdb on the 5' RACE reads, gives a single entry per CDR3 protein. The sample holds about 530,000 distinct CDR3 sequences, about 15% seen once. These data were also reused for a study on yellow fever vaccine responses in identical twins.

Sequenced: CD4+ T cells sorted from blood. The receptors here all came from a woman younger than 35 in good health.

This clonotype was seen a few times. The rearrangement joins TRBV12-3 or TRBV12-4 to TRBJ1-1, with 7 bases identical to TRBD1. The junction had 1 base not matched to a gene; V was cut back by 2 bases and J by 7 bases. This CDR3 region has 12 residues. CDR3 region: CASSLPGGEAFF. The CDR3 DNA follows: TGTGCCAGCAGTTTACCAGGGGGTGAAGCTTTCTTT.

This clonotype was observed many times. The chain carries TRBV12-3 or TRBV12-4 and TRBJ2-7; maybe TRBD1 (5 bases). The CDR3 is 13 residues long. The ends were cut back, 1 base at V and 3 bases at J, with 7 bases in the middle. CDR3 nucleotide sequence: TGTGCCAGCAGTTTAGTAGACAGCTACGAGCAGTACTTC. Translated, it gives CASSLVDSYEQYF.

The CDR3 nucleotides are TGCGCCAGCACTCCAGGGGGCGCCTCCTACAATGAGCAGTTCTTC. Translating gives CASTPGGASYNEQFF. This chain joins TRBV5-1 and TRBJ2-1, with TRBD1 matching over 8 bases. Per the germline V gene, CDR1 is SGHRS and CDR2 is YFSETQ. The CDR3 sequence is 15 residues long. Trimming at V came to 6 bases and at J to 0 bases, leaving 5 bases not matched to a gene.

V and J are TRBV2 and TRBJ1-1; maybe TRBD1 (5 bases). The CDR3 runs 12 residues. The germline CDR1 and CDR2 sequences are SNHLY and FYNNEI. The V end lost 4 bases, the J end lost 11 bases, and 14 bases lay between the germline ends. This chain's CDR3 is CASSGTSTDAFF. CDR3 coding DNA: TGTGCCAGCAGTGGCACGTCGACAGATGCTTTCTTT.

This clonotype was recorded at least ten times. The chain couples TRBV29-1 to TRBJ2-1; 10 nucleotides align to TRBD2. J was trimmed by 7 bases and V by 6 bases; bases with no gene match: 12. Germline-derived CDR1 and CDR2 are SQVTM and ANQGSEA. The CDR3 has 15 residues. The CDR3 sequence: CSVRPGTSAVNEQFF. CDR3 coding DNA: TGCAGCGTCCGCCCCGGGACTAGCGCTGTGAATGAGCAGTTCTTC.

This chain connects TRBV3-1 to TRBJ2-5; 7 nucleotides match TRBD2. CDR1 LGHDT and CDR2 YNNKEL come from the germline V gene (reference sequence). The CDR3 is 16 residues long. V was clipped by 1 base and J by 1 base; unmatched bases: 6. The CDR3 DNA reads TGTGCCAGCAGCCAAGGGCTGTCGGGGGGCCAAGAGACCCAGTACTTC. It codes for CASSQGLSGGQETQYF.

This clonotype was detected only a few times. J is TRBJ1-1 and V is TRBV11-1; TRBD1 might be the D (6 bases). Germline CDR1 SGHAT, CDR2 FQDESV (reference sequence). V was shortened by 1 base and J by 0 bases, with 21 bases between the two germline ends. This CDR3 contains 19 residues. The CDR3 protein is CASSLGPSGAYSMNTEAFF. DNA of the CDR3: TGTGCCAGCAGCTTAGGTCCCTCAGGGGCTTATTCCATGAACACTGAAGCTTTCTTT.

This clonotype was seen only a few times. V is TRBV14 and J is TRBJ2-6; tentative D call: TRBD1 (6 bases). The V gene lost 3 bases and the J gene lost 0 bases, with 15 bases spanning the gap. Germline CDR1 is SGHDN and CDR2 is FVKESK. This CDR3 contains 18 residues. Written as DNA, the CDR3 is TGTGCCAGCAGCCAGGACAGTGTCACCTACTCTGGGGCCAACGTCCTGACTTTC. Its protein product is CASSQDSVTYSGANVLTF.

On this clonotype: This may arise from a read error, as a much more abundant clone is one base away. V and J are TRBV28 and TRBJ2-2; D is possibly TRBD1 (6 bases). Trimming removed 6 bases at V and 0 bases at J, with 11 bases between. The germline gives CDR1 MDHEN, CDR2 SYDVKM. The CDR3 is made up of 15 amino acids. The CDR3 nucleotides read TGTGCCAGCAGCCCCGGGACATCGAACACCGGGGAGCTGTTTTTT. This sequence encodes CASSPGTSNTGELFF. Variable domain in full (rest from reference TRBV28 and TRBJ2-2): DVKVTQSSRYLVKRTGEKVFLECVQDMDHENMFWYRQDPGLGLRLIYFSYDVKMKEKGDIPEGYSVSREKKERFSLILESASTNQTSMYLCASSPGTSNTGELFFGEGSRLTVL.

The chain couples TRBV10-3 to TRBJ2-5; tentative D call: TRBD2 (7 bases). The V end lost 0 bases, the J end lost 5 bases, and 10 bases lay between the germline ends. The CDR3 length is 14 residues. Germline values: CDR1 ENHRY, CDR2 SYGVKD. DNA of the CDR3: TGTGCCATCAGTGAGTCGTCGGGGGGCGAGACCCAGTACTTC. Encoded protein: CAISESSGGETQYF.

This clonotype was counted between two and nine times. V usage is TRBV3-1 and J usage is TRBJ2-1, with TRBD2 matching over 8 bases. Germline assignment: CDR1 LGHDT and CDR2 YNNKEL (reference sequence). The CDR3 totals 12 residues. V dropped 2 bases and J dropped 9; count of bases not matched to a gene: 0. CDR3 DNA: TGTGCCAGCAGCCAAACTAGCGGTGAGCAGTTCTTC. It translates to CASSQTSGEQFF.

Remarks on this clonotype: The germline gene is not matched at one end of the junction; a read error may be the cause. The chain combines TRBV12-3 or TRBV12-4 with TRBJ2-2, with 7 bases aligning to TRBD1. The CDR3 loop spans 19 amino acids. The CDR3, as DNA: TGTGCCTGCAGTTTACCCAGACAGGGTTTCCGCCCGAACACCGGGGAGCTGTTTTTT. This translates into CACSLPRQGFRPNTGELFF.